Listed below are T cell receptor beta chains from one sample, sequenced in a study of beta chain features in type 1 diabetes. Produced via immunoSEQ multiplex PCR; TCRdb's table is partial and in-frame only. The sample holds approximately 170,000 clones; approximately 8.1% are singletons and the top ten take under 0.55%. Sequenced sample: central memory CD4+ T cells from blood. These receptor sequences come from a man between 18 and 29 years old with type 1 diabetes. Both conserved end residues are trimmed from each CDR3.

j_gene | v_gene | len | CDR3aa
TRBJ2-5 | TRBV4-2 | 13 | ASSQDREGEETQY
TRBJ2-7 | TRBV6-5 | 12 | ASRWRTESYEQY
TRBJ2-5 | TRBV7-9 | 15 | ASSSGLAGFSRETQY
TRBJ2-5 | TRBV4-1 | 13 | ASSRLVGLAQAQY
TRBJ2-1 | TRBV5-4 | 14 | ASSGRDRGPPNEQF
TRBJ2-7 | TRBV14 | 10 | ASSQVSGKQY
TRBJ2-3 | TRBV7-6 | 11 | ASRQGEADTQY
TRBJ2-7 | TRBV2 | 13 | ASSEMGAGSYEQY
TRBJ2-5 | TRBV19 | 13 | ASSILAGGGETQY
TRBJ2-1 | TRBV27 | 12 | ASSLMGLVNEQF
TRBJ2-5 | TRBV9 | 12 | ASSVSSGQETQY
TRBJ2-3 | TRBV27 | 12 | ASSRQGPTDTQY
TRBJ2-2 | TRBV2 | 10 | ASSGDSGELF
TRBJ1-2 | TRBV14 | 11 | ASSQGTGYGYT
TRBJ2-7 | TRBV10-2 | 9 | ASSPYYEQY
TRBJ1-1 | TRBV9 | 13 | ASSAPLGGNTEAF
TRBJ2-3 | TRBV19 | 13 | ASSRLAGDIDTQY
TRBJ2-1 | TRBV28 | 13 | ASTYSGVSYNEQF
TRBJ2-3 | TRBV5-1 | 14 | ASSFLQVSSTDTQY
TRBJ2-7 | TRBV19 | 12 | ASAARTGTYEQY
TRBJ2-5 | TRBV9 | 14 | ASSVGRSGTGETQY
TRBJ2-7 | TRBV27 | 11 | ASPVGRPYEQY
TRBJ1-1 | TRBV19 | 12 | ASSPRRMNTEAF
TRBJ2-5 | TRBV6-6 | 11 | ASSPQGAKTQY
TRBJ1-2 | TRBV11-3 | 13 | ASSGPRVSNYGYT
TRBJ2-5 | TRBV7-2 | 12 | ASSGGGSRETQY
TRBJ2-7 | TRBV2 | 12 | ASRVTGSSYEQY
TRBJ1-1 | TRBV30 | 12 | AWSRTLMNTEAF
TRBJ2-1 | TRBV5-6 | 16 | ASSGLAGAISSYNEQF
TRBJ2-2 | TRBV5-1 | 13 | ASSLGQGDTGELF
TRBJ2-1 | TRBV5-1 | 10 | ASRVQDNEQF
TRBJ2-3 | TRBV5-4 | 15 | ASSLGSSGSSTDTQY
TRBJ2-1 | TRBV7-2 | 13 | ASRFTSTAYNEQF
TRBJ2-1 | TRBV29-1 | 12 | SVERDRGYNEQF
TRBJ1-5 | TRBV7-9 | 11 | ASSLRRDQPQH
TRBJ2-3 | TRBV27 | 14 | ASSLSLAGHTDTQY
TRBJ2-1 | TRBV6-6 | 12 | ASNLPGGYNEQF
TRBJ2-7 | TRBV30 | 11 | AWSRGVHYEQY
TRBJ1-4 | TRBV4-3 | 14 | ASSQWDRVAGEKLF
TRBJ1-5 | TRBV19 | 10 | ASSSFNQPQH
TRBJ1-2 | TRBV9 | 13 | ASSGATGGDYGYT
TRBJ2-3 | TRBV7-8 | 14 | ASSVNRGGDTDTQY
TRBJ1-2 | TRBV29-1 | 13 | SVVGTLGGRGGYT
TRBJ1-2 | TRBV4-3 | 12 | ASSRGDRGDGYT
TRBJ1-1 | TRBV10-3 | 12 | AIETGTENTEAF
TRBJ2-4 | TRBV7-6 | 13 | ASSHPGTGGNIQY
TRBJ1-3 | TRBV4-3 | 12 | ASSQGASGNTIY
TRBJ2-1 | TRBV9 | 10 | ASSRDSNEQF
TRBJ2-1 | TRBV18 | 11 | ASAVTNLNEQF
TRBJ1-5 | TRBV28 | 10 | ASSRVSTAQH
TRBJ2-5 | TRBV18 | 11 | ASSPGTKETQY
TRBJ1-3 | TRBV7-2 | 15 | ASSFMSGGYSGNTIY
TRBJ1-6 | TRBV11-2 | 16 | ASSLPSGRGVYNSPLH